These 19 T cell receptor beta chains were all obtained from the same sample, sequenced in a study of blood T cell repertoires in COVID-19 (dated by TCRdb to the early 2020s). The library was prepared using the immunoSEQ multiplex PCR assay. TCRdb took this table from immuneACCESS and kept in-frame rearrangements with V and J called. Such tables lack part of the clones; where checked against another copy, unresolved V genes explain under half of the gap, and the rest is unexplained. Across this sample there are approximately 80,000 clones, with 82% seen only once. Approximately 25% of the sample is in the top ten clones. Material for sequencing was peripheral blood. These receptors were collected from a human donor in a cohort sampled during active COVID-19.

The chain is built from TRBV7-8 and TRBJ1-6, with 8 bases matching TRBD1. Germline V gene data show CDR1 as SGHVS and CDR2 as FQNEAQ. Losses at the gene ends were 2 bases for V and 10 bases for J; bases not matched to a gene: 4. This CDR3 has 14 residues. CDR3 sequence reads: CASSLSGGRSPLHF. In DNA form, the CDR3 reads TGTGCCAGCAGCTTATCAGGGGGCCGATCACCCCTCCACTTT.

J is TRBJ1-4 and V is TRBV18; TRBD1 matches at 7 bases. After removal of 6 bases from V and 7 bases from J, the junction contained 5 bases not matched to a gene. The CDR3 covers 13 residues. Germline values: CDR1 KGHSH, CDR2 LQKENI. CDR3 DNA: TGTGCCAGCTCGGAGGGGGCAGGTGAAAAACTGTTTTTT. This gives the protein CASSEGAGEKLFF.

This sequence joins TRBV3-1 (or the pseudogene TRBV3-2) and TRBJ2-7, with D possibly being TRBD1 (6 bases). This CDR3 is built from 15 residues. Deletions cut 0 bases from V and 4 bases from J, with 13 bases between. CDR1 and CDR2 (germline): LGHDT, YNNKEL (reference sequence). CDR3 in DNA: TGTGCCAGCAGCCAAGAGTTTCGGACAGAGTACGAGCAGTACTTC. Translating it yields CASSQEFRTEYEQYF.

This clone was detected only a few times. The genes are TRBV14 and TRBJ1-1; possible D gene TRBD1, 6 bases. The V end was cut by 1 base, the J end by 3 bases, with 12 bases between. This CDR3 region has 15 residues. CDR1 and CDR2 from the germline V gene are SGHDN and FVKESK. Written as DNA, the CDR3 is TGTGCCAGCAGCCAAGGAACAGGGTGGGACACTGAAGCTTTCTTT. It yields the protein CASSQGTGWDTEAFF.

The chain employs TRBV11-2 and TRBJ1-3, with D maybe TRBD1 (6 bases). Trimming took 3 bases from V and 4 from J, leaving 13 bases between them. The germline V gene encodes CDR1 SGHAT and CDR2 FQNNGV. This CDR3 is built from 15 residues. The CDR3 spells CASSLGTLRGNTIYF. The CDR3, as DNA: TGTGCCAGCAGCTTGGGGACACTCCGAGGAAACACCATATATTTT.

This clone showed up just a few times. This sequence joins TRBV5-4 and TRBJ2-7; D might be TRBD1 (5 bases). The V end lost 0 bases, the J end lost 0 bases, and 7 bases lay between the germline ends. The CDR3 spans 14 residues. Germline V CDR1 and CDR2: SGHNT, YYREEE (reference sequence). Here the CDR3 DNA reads TGTGCCAGCAGCTTGGGGGGCAACTCCTACGAGCAGTACTTC. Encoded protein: CASSLGGNSYEQYF. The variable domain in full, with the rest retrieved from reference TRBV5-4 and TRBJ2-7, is ETGVTQSPTHLIKTRGQQVTLRCSSQSGHNTVSWYQQALGQGPQFIFQYYREEENGRGNFPPRFSGLQFPNYSSELNVNALELDDSALYLCASSLGGNSYEQYFGPGTRLTVT.

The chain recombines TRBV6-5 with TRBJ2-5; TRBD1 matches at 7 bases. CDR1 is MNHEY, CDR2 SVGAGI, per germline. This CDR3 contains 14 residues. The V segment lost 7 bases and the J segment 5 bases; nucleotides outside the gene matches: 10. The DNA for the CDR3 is TGTGCCAGCACTCCGACAGGGCTGGGGGAGACCCAGTACTTC. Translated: CASTPTGLGETQYF.

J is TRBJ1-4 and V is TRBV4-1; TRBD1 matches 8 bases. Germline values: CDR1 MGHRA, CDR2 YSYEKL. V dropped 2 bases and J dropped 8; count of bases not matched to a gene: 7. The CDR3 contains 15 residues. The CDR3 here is CASSQTGQGDEKLFF. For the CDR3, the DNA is TGCGCCAGCAGCCAAACAGGACAGGGAGACGAAAAACTGTTTTTT.

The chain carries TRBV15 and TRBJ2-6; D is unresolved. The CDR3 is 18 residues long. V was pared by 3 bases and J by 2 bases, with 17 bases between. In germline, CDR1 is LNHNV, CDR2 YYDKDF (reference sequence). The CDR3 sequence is CATSSVPDAMTGANVLTF. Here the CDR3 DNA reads TGTGCCACCAGCAGCGTCCCCGATGCTATGACTGGGGCCAACGTCCTGACTTTC.

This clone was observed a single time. The CDR3 coding sequence is TGTGCCAGCAGCGGCCCCGGGGGGGCAGATACGCAGTATTTT. It yields the protein CASSGPGGADTQYF. The V call is TRBV2, the J call TRBJ2-3; TRBD2 agrees at 8 bases. The V and J ends lost 6 bases and 4 bases, in that order; junction bases with no gene match: 6. Germline CDR1 reads SNHLY; CDR2 reads FYNNEI. The CDR3 spans 14 residues.

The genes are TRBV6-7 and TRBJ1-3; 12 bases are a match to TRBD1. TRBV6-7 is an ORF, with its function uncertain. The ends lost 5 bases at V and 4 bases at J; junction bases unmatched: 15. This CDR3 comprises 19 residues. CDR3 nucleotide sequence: TGTGCCAGCAGTGCGCCGGGACAGGGGGCCTGGTCGGGAGGAAACACCATATATTTT. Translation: CASSAPGQGAWSGGNTIYF.

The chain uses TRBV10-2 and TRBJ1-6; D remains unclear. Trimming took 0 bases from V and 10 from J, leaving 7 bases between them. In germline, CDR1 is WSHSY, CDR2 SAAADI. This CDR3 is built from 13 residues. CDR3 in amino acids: CASSESHMSPLHF. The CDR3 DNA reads TGCGCCAGCAGTGAGTCCCACATGTCACCCCTCCACTTT.

CDR3 amino acids: CARTQGSNTGELFF. In nucleotides, the CDR3 is TGTGCCAGGACACAGGGTTCGAACACCGGGGAGCTGTTTTTT. The gene calls are TRBV2 and TRBJ2-2, with a tentative D call TRBD1 (6 bases). This CDR3 is built from 14 residues. Germline V gene lookup returns CDR1 SNHLY and CDR2 FYNNEI. The germline V and J ends were trimmed by 9 bases and 0 bases, with 11 bases remaining between them.

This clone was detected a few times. CDR3 protein: CASSSGGTGVYGYTF. The CDR3 nucleotides read TGTGCCAGCAGCTCAGGCGGTACAGGCGTGTATGGCTACACCTTC. The chain recombines TRBV5-4 with TRBJ1-2; the D gene is possibly TRBD1 (5 bases). V shed 3 bases and J shed 5 bases, with 17 bases lying between them. This CDR3 spans 15 amino acids. Germline CDR1 is SGHNT and CDR2 is YYREEE (reference sequence).

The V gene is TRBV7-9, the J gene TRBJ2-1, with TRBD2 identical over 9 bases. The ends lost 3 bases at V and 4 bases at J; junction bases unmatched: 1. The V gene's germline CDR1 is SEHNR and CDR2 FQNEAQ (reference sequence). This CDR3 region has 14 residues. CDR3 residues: CASSLAGGYNEQFF. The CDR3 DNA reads TGTGCCAGCAGCTTGGCGGGGGGGTACAATGAGCAGTTCTTC.

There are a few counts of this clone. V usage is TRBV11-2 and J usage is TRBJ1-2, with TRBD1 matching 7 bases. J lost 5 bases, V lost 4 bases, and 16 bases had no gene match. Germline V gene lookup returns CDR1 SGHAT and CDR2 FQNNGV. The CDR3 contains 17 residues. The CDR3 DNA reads TGTGCCAGCAGCTCGATATACGGAGCCGACAGGGATTATGGCTACACCTTC. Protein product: CASSSIYGADRDYGYTF. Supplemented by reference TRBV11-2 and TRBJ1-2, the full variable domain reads EAGVAQSPRYKIIEKRQSVAFWCNPISGHATLYWYQQILGQGPKLLIQFQNNGVVDDSQLPKDRFSAERLKGVDSTLKIQPAKLEDSAVYLCASSSIYGADRDYGYTFGSGTRLTVV.

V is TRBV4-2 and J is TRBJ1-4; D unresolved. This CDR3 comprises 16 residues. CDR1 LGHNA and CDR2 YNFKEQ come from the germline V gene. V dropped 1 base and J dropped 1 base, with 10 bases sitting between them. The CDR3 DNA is TGTGCCAGCAGCCAAGCCATCCAGCGAACTAATGAAAAACTGTTTTTT. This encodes CASSQAIQRTNEKLFF.

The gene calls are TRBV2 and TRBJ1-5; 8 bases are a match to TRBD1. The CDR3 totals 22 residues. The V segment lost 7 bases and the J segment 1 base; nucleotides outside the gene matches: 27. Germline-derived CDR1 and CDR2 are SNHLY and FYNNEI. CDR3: CASNSRSGGSGIASDSNQPQHF. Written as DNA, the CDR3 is TGTGCCAGCAATAGTAGGTCAGGGGGCTCCGGTATAGCAAGTGACAGCAATCAGCCCCAGCATTTT.

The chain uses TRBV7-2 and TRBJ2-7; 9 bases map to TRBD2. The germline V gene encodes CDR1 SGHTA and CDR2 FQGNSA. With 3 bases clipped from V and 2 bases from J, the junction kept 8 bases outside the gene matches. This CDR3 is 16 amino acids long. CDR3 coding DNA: TGTGCCAGCAGCTTTCCAGTAGCGGGGGACCCCTACGAGCAGTACTTC. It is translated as CASSFPVAGDPYEQYF.